This TCR beta chain comes out of a study of cytomegalovirus exposure and HLA in healthy donors. Primers included in the PCR were 60 Vbeta and 13 Jbeta primers. Assay used: immunoSEQ multiplex PCR; TCRdb lists only in-frame clones, some missing. The sample consists of 200,000 to 250,000 clones, about 74% of them appearing once. Donors had nominal health at sampling but likely had unrecorded immune exposures. This CDR3 comprises 14 residues. V was trimmed by 3 bases and J by 1 base, leaving 6 bases between them. Germline V CDR1 and CDR2: LNHDA, SQIVND (reference sequence). The receptor's source is a woman aged 30 to 39 in good health and CMV-seronegative. V gene TRBV19 combines with J gene TRBJ2-2; D remains unclear. The specimen was PBMCs. The CDR3 reads CASSMKRNTGELFF. The CDR3 DNA sequence: TGTGCCAGTAGTATGAAGCGGAACACCGGGGAGCTGTTTTTT.